This T cell receptor beta chain was captured by sequencing in a study of post-analysis software for immune sequencing data. This CDR3 is built from 14 residues. The junction had 6 bases not matched to a gene; V was cut back by 2 bases and J by 2 bases. CDR1 is DFQATT and CDR2 is SNEGSKA in the germline V gene (reference sequence). Study observations and caveats: Patients showed TRBV5-6, TRBV5-1 and TRBV20-1 among a few TRBV segments more frequent than in controls.

Built from TCR beta cDNA, the libraries had unique molecular identifiers in them. The source material, roughly 0.9 to 11 million T cells, gave rise to 450,000 to 550,000 cDNA molecules. From the PCR reads, TCRdb called clonotypes with MiXCR, one entry per CDR3 protein. The sample has 750,000 to 950,000 distinct CDR3 sequences, just over 45% seen once; the top ten hold roughly 4.4%. As concerns this clonotype: What it recognizes is unknown.

This TCR came from a girl aged 5-17 years with multiple sclerosis. Sample: blood. The chain has TRBV20-1 and TRBJ2-7; 7 bases agree with TRBD1. CDR3 nucleotides: TGCAGTGCTAGACGGACAGGAATTACCTACGAGCAGTACTTC. This gives the protein CSARRTGITYEQYF.